A selection of T cell receptor beta chains follows, all from one sample in a study of blood T cell repertoires in COVID-19. Assay: immunoSEQ multiplex PCR; the TCRdb copy retains only in-frame clones and omits some. The sample has about 20,000 clones; approximately 88% are singletons. What was sequenced was peripheral blood. Source of these receptors: a human donor in a cohort sampled during active COVID-19. Both conserved end residues are part of each CDR3. The D gene is left open where the match is weak. Clone size is shown for a subset of rows, as once, few, many or a class of expanded clone.

j_call: TRBJ2-7
v_call: TRBV3-1/TRBV3-2
d_call: .
clone_size: .
cdr3_aa: CASSSTSERYEQYF
cdr3_nt: TGTGCCAGCAGCTCCACGTCAGAGAGGTACGAGCAGTACTTC

j_call: TRBJ2-5
v_call: TRBV14
d_call: TRBD2
clone_size: .
cdr3_aa: CASSQALAGRETQYF
cdr3_nt: TGTGCCAGCAGCCAAGCCCTAGCGGGACGAGAGACCCAGTACTTC

j_call: TRBJ2-3
v_call: TRBV19
d_call: .
clone_size: .
cdr3_aa: CASSYGTTDTQYF
cdr3_nt: TGTGCCAGTAGCTACGGGACAACAGATACGCAGTATTTT

j_call: TRBJ2-7
v_call: TRBV5-1
d_call: .
clone_size: .
cdr3_aa: CASSPGNYEQYF
cdr3_nt: TGCGCCAGCAGCCCGGGAAACTACGAGCAGTACTTC

j_call: TRBJ2-7
v_call: TRBV28
d_call: .
clone_size: .
cdr3_aa: CASSLQGEQYF
cdr3_nt: TGTGCCAGCAGCCTACAGGGCGAGCAGTACTTC

j_call: TRBJ1-2
v_call: TRBV12-3/TRBV12-4
d_call: .
clone_size: once
cdr3_aa: CASSLGPSGYTF
cdr3_nt: TGTGCCAGCAGTTTGGGGCCAAGTGGCTACACCTTC

j_call: TRBJ2-7
v_call: TRBV18
d_call: .
clone_size: .
cdr3_aa: CASSPISDSSYEQYF
cdr3_nt: TGTGCCAGCTCACCAATTTCGGACAGCTCCTACGAGCAGTACTTC

j_call: TRBJ1-2
v_call: TRBV11-3
d_call: TRBD1
clone_size: .
cdr3_aa: CASLRDRGARDYGYTF
cdr3_nt: TGTGCCAGTTTACGGGACAGGGGCGCTCGAGACTATGGCTACACCTTC

j_call: TRBJ2-2
v_call: TRBV27
d_call: .
clone_size: .
cdr3_aa: CASSPVQGVTGELFF
cdr3_nt: TGTGCCAGCAGTCCAGTACAGGGAGTCACCGGGGAGCTGTTTTTT

j_call: TRBJ1-1
v_call: TRBV21-1
d_call: .
clone_size: .
cdr3_aa: CASSPKDRNTEAFF
cdr3_nt: TGTGCCAGCAGCCCTAAGGACAGGAACACTGAAGCTTTCTTT

j_call: TRBJ2-5
v_call: TRBV18
d_call: .
clone_size: .
cdr3_aa: CASSPVGGETQYF
cdr3_nt: TGTGCCAGCTCACCTGTCGGGGGTGAGACCCAGTACTTC

j_call: TRBJ2-7
v_call: TRBV7-9
d_call: .
clone_size: .
cdr3_aa: CASSFQGTNEQYF
cdr3_nt: TGTGCCAGCAGCTTTCAGGGAACGAACGAGCAGTACTTC

j_call: TRBJ1-1
v_call: TRBV24-1
d_call: .
clone_size: .
cdr3_aa: CATSDARGSVEAFF
cdr3_nt: TGTGCCACCAGTGATGCACGGGGATCGGTTGAAGCTTTCTTT

j_call: TRBJ1-2
v_call: TRBV7-2
d_call: .
clone_size: few
cdr3_aa: CASSFWTAWGGYTF
cdr3_nt: TGTGCCAGCAGCTTCTGGACAGCATGGGGAGGCTACACCTTC

j_call: TRBJ1-1
v_call: TRBV11-3
d_call: .
clone_size: .
cdr3_aa: CASSPGGLTTEAFF
cdr3_nt: TGTGCCAGCAGCCCGGGGGGGTTGACAACTGAAGCTTTCTTT

j_call: TRBJ2-4
v_call: TRBV19
d_call: .
clone_size: .
cdr3_aa: CASSIDLGQGKNIQYF
cdr3_nt: TGTGCCAGTAGTATAGATCTGGGGCAGGGGAAAAACATTCAGTACTTC

j_call: TRBJ1-2
v_call: TRBV7-2
d_call: TRBD1
clone_size: .
cdr3_aa: CASSLGQGGYGYTF
cdr3_nt: TGTGCCAGCAGCTTAGGACAGGGCGGCTATGGCTACACCTTC

j_call: TRBJ1-2
v_call: TRBV19
d_call: TRBD1
clone_size: .
cdr3_aa: CAVGTGNGYTF
cdr3_nt: TGTGCCGTCGGGACAGGGAATGGCTACACCTTC

j_call: TRBJ2-2
v_call: TRBV10-1
d_call: .
clone_size: .
cdr3_aa: CASSVSGDTGELFF
cdr3_nt: TGCGCCAGCAGTGTATCGGGGGACACCGGGGAGCTGTTTTTT

j_call: TRBJ2-1
v_call: TRBV3-1/TRBV3-2
d_call: TRBD2
clone_size: once
cdr3_aa: CASSRRTSGSSGEQFF
cdr3_nt: TGTGCCAGCAGCCGCCGGACTAGCGGGAGCAGCGGTGAGCAGTTCTTC

j_call: TRBJ2-1
v_call: TRBV7-2
d_call: TRBD2
clone_size: .
cdr3_aa: CASSLQREGNEQFF
cdr3_nt: TGTGCCAGCAGCTTACAGCGGGAGGGCAATGAGCAGTTCTTC

j_call: TRBJ2-3
v_call: TRBV5-1
d_call: .
clone_size: .
cdr3_aa: CASSAGTPTDTQYF
cdr3_nt: TGCGCCAGCAGCGCCGGGACTCCTACAGATACGCAGTATTTT

j_call: TRBJ2-7
v_call: TRBV7-9
d_call: .
clone_size: .
cdr3_aa: CASSPPSGQQYF
cdr3_nt: TGTGCCAGCAGCCCACCCAGCGGTCAGCAGTACTTC

j_call: TRBJ2-1
v_call: TRBV21-1
d_call: .
clone_size: .
cdr3_aa: CASRPHGPKAELVLNEQFF
cdr3_nt: TGTGCCAGCAGGCCTCACGGTCCCAAGGCCGAACTAGTACTCAATGAGCAGTTCTTC

j_call: TRBJ2-7
v_call: TRBV19
d_call: TRBD2
clone_size: .
cdr3_aa: CASSPRPGLAGGGAYEQYF
cdr3_nt: TGTGCCAGTAGTCCACGTCCGGGACTAGCGGGAGGAGGGGCCTACGAGCAGTACTTC

j_call: TRBJ1-6
v_call: TRBV2
d_call: TRBD1
clone_size: .
cdr3_aa: CASASRDSHNSPLHF
cdr3_nt: TGTGCCAGCGCAAGCCGGGACAGCCATAATTCACCCCTCCACTTT

j_call: TRBJ1-3
v_call: TRBV5-1
d_call: .
clone_size: few
cdr3_aa: CASSLGSAGSGNTIYF
cdr3_nt: TGCGCCAGCAGCTTGGGTTCTGCAGGCTCTGGAAACACCATATATTTT